The 14 T cell receptor beta chains given below trace back to one sample, sequenced in a study of T-cell reconstitution after alpha-beta-depleted transplantation in children. Molecular barcoding with unique molecular identifiers was used for the TCRbeta library. From the PCR reads, TCRdb called clonotypes with MiXCR, one entry per CDR3 protein. The profile shows some 350,000 distinct CDR3 sequences, approximately 10% of them singletons. The starting material was PBMCs from the stem cell graft donor, obtained from the stem cell graft. Receptors were obtained from a human donor who donated a stem cell graft to a child with acute lymphoblastic leukemia.

This clonotype was recorded at least ten times. The chain couples TRBV5-1 to TRBJ2-3; 10 nucleotides align to TRBD2. CDR1 is SGHRS and CDR2 is YFSETQ in the germline V gene. The CDR3 consists of 16 residues. With V trimmed by 0 bases and J by 0 bases, 1 base remained unmatched. The CDR3 reads CASSLATSGSTDTQYF. CDR3 DNA: TGCGCCAGCAGCTTGGCGACTAGCGGGAGCACAGATACGCAGTATTTT.

This clonotype was recorded many times. V gene TRBV28 combines with J gene TRBJ2-1, with D perhaps matching TRBD2 (6 bases). This CDR3 is built from 15 residues. Looked up from germline, CDR1 is MDHEN and CDR2 is SYDVKM. V was clipped by 3 bases and J by 4 bases, with 13 bases between them. In DNA form, the CDR3 reads TGTGCCAGCAGTTTGACCCGACTAGAGTACAATGAGCAGTTCTTC. Translation: CASSLTRLEYNEQFF. Looking up the rest from reference TRBV28 and TRBJ2-1 gives the full variable domain: DVKVTQSSRYLVKRTGEKVFLECVQDMDHENMFWYRQDPGLGLRLIYFSYDVKMKEKGDIPEGYSVSREKKERFSLILESASTNQTSMYLCASSLTRLEYNEQFFGPGTRLTVL.

CDR3 sequence reads: CASSSGGLRGEQFF. CDR3 coding DNA: TGTGCCAGCAGTTCTGGGGGGCTGCGGGGTGAGCAGTTCTTC. This chain connects TRBV12-3 or TRBV12-4 to TRBJ2-1, with D possibly being TRBD1 or TRBD2 (6 bases each). The CDR3 length is 14 residues. V was shortened by 4 bases and J by 9 bases, with 16 bases between the two germline ends.

This clonotype was counted only a few times. In nucleotides, the CDR3 is TGCAGTGCGTTGACAGGGGTTAATTCACCCCTCCACTTT. It translates to CSALTGVNSPLHF. The rearrangement uses TRBV20-1 and TRBJ1-6, with 8 bases fitting TRBD1. The germline V gene encodes CDR1 DFQATT and CDR2 SNEGSKA (reference sequence). CDR3 size: 13 residues. J was trimmed by 6 bases and V by 6 bases; bases with no gene match: 4.

This clonotype has just a few counts. The V gene is TRBV12-3 or TRBV12-4, the J gene TRBJ1-5, with 9 nucleotides matching TRBD1. Trimming at V came to 6 bases and at J to 11 bases, leaving 11 bases not matched to a gene. CDR3 length: 14 amino acids. In DNA, the CDR3 is TGTGCCAGCAGCCCAAGGGGGGACAGGGCGTCCCAGCATTTT. Its protein product is CASSPRGDRASQHF.

The chain uses TRBV20-1 and TRBJ2-1, with 7 bases matching TRBD1. After removal of 0 bases from V and 2 bases from J, the junction contained 4 bases not matched to a gene. Looked up from germline, CDR1 is DFQATT and CDR2 is SNEGSKA (reference sequence). The CDR3 has 15 residues. This CDR3 reads CSARDRQGPYNEQFF. In nucleotides, the CDR3 is TGCAGTGCTAGAGACCGACAGGGACCCTACAATGAGCAGTTCTTC.

This clonotype was counted only a few times. The chain carries TRBV12-3 or TRBV12-4 and TRBJ2-2; 8 bases map to TRBD1. The CDR3 spans 17 residues. Losses at the gene ends were 2 bases for V and 6 bases for J; bases not matched to a gene: 11. The CDR3 nucleotides are TGTGCCAGCAGTTTACCCCGGACAGGGAATGACGCCGGGGAGCTGTTTTTT. It is translated as CASSLPRTGNDAGELFF.

V usage is TRBV20-1 and J usage is TRBJ2-2, with TRBD2 matching over 11 bases. The CDR3 is 17 amino acids. The V segment lost 1 base and the J segment 1 base; nucleotides outside the gene matches: 5. The germline V gene has CDR1 DFQATT and CDR2 SNEGSKA (reference sequence). CDR3 in amino acids: CSARAPTSGGNTGELFF. The CDR3 coding sequence is TGCAGTGCTAGAGCCCCTACTAGCGGGGGGAACACCGGGGAGCTGTTTTTT.

This clonotype appeared many times. The chain employs TRBV2 and TRBJ2-7; 12 bases agree with TRBD2. CDR1 and CDR2 (germline): SNHLY, FYNNEI. V was pared by 6 bases and J by 2 bases, with 2 bases of the junction left unmatched. CDR3 length equals 14 residues. This CDR3 reads CASRRTSGAYEQYF. CDR3 DNA: TGTGCCAGCAGGAGGACTAGCGGGGCCTACGAGCAGTACTTC.

The chain couples TRBV20-1 to TRBJ2-1; no clear D gene. V gave up 0 bases and J gave up 4 bases, with 7 bases separating them. Germline assignment: CDR1 DFQATT and CDR2 SNEGSKA (reference sequence). The length of the CDR3 is 13 residues. The CDR3 reads CSARDSRYNEQFF. CDR3 nucleotides: TGCAGTGCTAGAGATTCCCGATACAATGAGCAGTTCTTC.

There are a few counts of this clonotype. The chain joins TRBV10-3 to TRBJ1-2; no clear D. This CDR3 is 12 amino acids long. V dropped 4 bases and J dropped 4 bases, with 7 bases sitting between them. CDR1 is ENHRY, CDR2 SYGVKD, per germline. CDR3 protein: CAISADGYGYTF. The CDR3 nucleotides are TGTGCCATCAGTGCGGACGGCTATGGCTACACCTTC.

The rearrangement joins TRBV4-2 to TRBJ2-1; D tentatively reads TRBD1 or TRBD2 (6 bases each). CDR1 and CDR2 from the germline V gene are LGHNA and YNFKEQ. This CDR3 is built from 16 residues. Trimming took off 0 bases at V and 8 bases at J, with 17 bases between the two ends. CDR3: CASSQDGGRRSHEQFF. In DNA form, the CDR3 reads TGTGCCAGCAGCCAAGACGGGGGCAGGAGATCCCATGAGCAGTTCTTC.

This clonotype was observed a handful of times. CDR3 in amino acids: CASSSGTSGTSSYEQYF. In DNA, the CDR3 is TGTGCCAGCAGTTCCGGGACTAGCGGGACCTCCTCCTACGAGCAGTACTTC. The rearrangement links TRBV12-3 or TRBV12-4 to TRBJ2-7, with 13 bases fitting TRBD2. The V segment lost 4 bases and the J segment 0 bases; nucleotides outside the gene matches: 6. This CDR3 comprises 17 residues.

The table lists this clonotype with a few counts. The rearrangement links TRBV5-4 to TRBJ1-1; D is unresolved. The CDR3 sequence is 16 residues long. The V gene lost 7 bases and the J gene lost 3 bases, with 22 bases spanning the gap. Per germline, CDR1 SGHNT and CDR2 YYREEE (reference sequence). The CDR3 DNA reads TGTGCCAGCTCCTACAGAGGGCCTTACCGACACACTGAAGCTTTCTTT. Its translation is CASSYRGPYRHTEAFF. The variable domain in full, with the rest retrieved from reference TRBV5-4 and TRBJ1-1, is ETGVTQSPTHLIKTRGQQVTLRCSSQSGHNTVSWYQQALGQGPQFIFQYYREEENGRGNFPPRFSGLQFPNYSSELNVNALELDDSALYLCASSYRGPYRHTEAFFGQGTRLTVV.